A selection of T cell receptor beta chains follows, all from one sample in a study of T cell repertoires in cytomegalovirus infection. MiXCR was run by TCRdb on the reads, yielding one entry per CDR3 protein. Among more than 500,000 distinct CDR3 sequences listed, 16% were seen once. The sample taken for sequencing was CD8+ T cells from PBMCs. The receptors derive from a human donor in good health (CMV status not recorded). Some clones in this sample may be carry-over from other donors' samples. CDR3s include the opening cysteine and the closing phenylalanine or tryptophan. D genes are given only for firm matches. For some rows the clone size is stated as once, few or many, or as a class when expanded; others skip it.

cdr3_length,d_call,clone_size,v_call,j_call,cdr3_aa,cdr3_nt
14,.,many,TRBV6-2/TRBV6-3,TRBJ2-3,CASRIQGDLDTQYF,TGTGCCAGCAGGATCCAGGGAGATCTAGATACGCAGTATTTT
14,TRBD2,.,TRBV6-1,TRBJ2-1,CASSGSGKYNEQFF,TGTGCCAGCAGTGGGAGCGGGAAATACAATGAGCAGTTCTTC
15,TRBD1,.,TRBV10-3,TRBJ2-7,CAISKRGQSSYEQYF,TGTGCCATCAGTAAGAGGGGACAGAGTTCCTACGAGCAGTACTTC
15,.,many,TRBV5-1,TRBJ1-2,CASSLALRGPNGYTF,TGCGCCAGCAGCTTGGCCCTCAGGGGCCCAAATGGCTACACCTTC
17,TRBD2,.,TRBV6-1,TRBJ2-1,CASSEAGLAGTYNEQFF,TGTGCCAGCAGTGAAGCGGGACTAGCGGGGACCTACAATGAGCAGTTCTTC
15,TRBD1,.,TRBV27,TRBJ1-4,CASSPWTGRNEKLFF,TGTGCCAGCAGTCCCTGGACAGGGAGAAATGAAAAACTGTTTTTT
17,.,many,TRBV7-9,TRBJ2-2,CASSLEGTLANTGELFF,TGTGCCAGCAGCTTAGAGGGGACACTCGCGAACACCGGGGAGCTGTTTTTT
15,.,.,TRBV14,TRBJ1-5,CASSQRARRNQPQHF,TGTGCCAGCAGCCAACGGGCCCGTCGCAATCAGCCCCAGCATTTT
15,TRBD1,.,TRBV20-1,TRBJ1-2,CSATTGAMQGYGYTF,TGCAGTGCTACTACAGGGGCGATGCAAGGCTATGGCTACACCTTC
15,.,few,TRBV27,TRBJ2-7,CASSPSGRQSYEQYF,TGTGCCAGCAGTCCCTCAGGACGGCAAAGCTACGAGCAGTACTTC
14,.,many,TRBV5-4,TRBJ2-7,CASSPQWDSYEQYF,TGTGCCAGCAGCCCGCAGTGGGACTCCTACGAGCAGTACTTC
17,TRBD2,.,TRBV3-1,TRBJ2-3,CASSPPLAGGITDTQYF,TGTGCCAGCAGTCCTCCTCTAGCGGGAGGTATAACAGATACGCAGTATTTT
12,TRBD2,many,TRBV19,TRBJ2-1,CASSISGTEQFF,TGTGCCAGTAGTATTAGCGGGACAGAGCAGTTCTTC
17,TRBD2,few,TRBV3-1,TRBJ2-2,CASSQDQLARDTGELFF,TGTGCCAGCAGTCAAGACCAACTAGCGAGAGACACCGGGGAGCTGTTTTTT
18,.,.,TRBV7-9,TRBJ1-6,CASSPAGGRQVLNSPLHF,TGTGCCAGCAGCCCAGCGGGGGGGCGTCAGGTTCTAAATTCACCCCTCCACTTT
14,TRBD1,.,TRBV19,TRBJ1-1,CASRKDRGITEAFF,TGTGCCAGTAGAAAAGACAGGGGGATCACTGAAGCTTTCTTT
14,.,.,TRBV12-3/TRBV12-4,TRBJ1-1,CASSVGRLNTEAFF,TGTGCCAGCAGTGTGGGACGGCTGAACACTGAAGCTTTCTTT
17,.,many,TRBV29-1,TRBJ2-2,CSVEPFGRDPTTGELFF,TGCAGCGTTGAACCCTTCGGCCGGGACCCAACGACCGGGGAGCTGTTTTTT
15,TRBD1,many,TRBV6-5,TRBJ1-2,CASSQGQTYNYGYTF,TGTGCCAGCAGTCAGGGACAGACCTACAACTATGGCTACACCTTC
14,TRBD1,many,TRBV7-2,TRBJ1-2,CASRRRGGYYGYTF,TGTGCCAGCCGTCGCAGAGGGGGCTACTATGGCTACACCTTC
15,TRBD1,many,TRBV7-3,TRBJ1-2,CASSLAGGQPYGYTF,TGTGCCAGCAGCTTAGCCGGGGGACAGCCCTATGGCTACACCTTC
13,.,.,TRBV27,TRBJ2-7,CSSSLGRDYEQYF,TGTTCCAGCAGTTTGGGACGAGACTACGAGCAGTACTTC
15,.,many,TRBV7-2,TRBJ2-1,CASSLNLVLNNEQFF,TGTGCCAGCAGCTTGAACCTCGTACTGAACAATGAGCAGTTCTTC
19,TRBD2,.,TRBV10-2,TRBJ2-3,CASSDGLAGGHISADTQYF,TGCGCCAGCAGTGATGGACTAGCGGGGGGCCATATTAGCGCAGATACGCAGTATTTT
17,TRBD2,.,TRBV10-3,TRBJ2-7,CAISEFSGGSSSYEQYF,TGTGCCATCAGTGAGTTTAGCGGGGGGTCAAGCTCCTACGAGCAGTACTTC
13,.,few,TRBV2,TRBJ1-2,CASSEVQSDGYTF,TGTGCCAGCAGTGAAGTACAGTCAGATGGCTACACCTTC
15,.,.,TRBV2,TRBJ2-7,CAIRPAGGRSYEQYF,TGTGCCATTCGACCAGCGGGCGGCCGGAGCTACGAGCAGTACTTC
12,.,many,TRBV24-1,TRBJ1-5,CATSDRGEAQHF,TGTGCCACCAGTGACCGCGGGGAGGCCCAGCATTTT
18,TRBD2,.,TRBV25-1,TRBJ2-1,CASSGGLAGGPYNNEQFF,TGTGCCAGCAGTGGGGGACTAGCGGGAGGGCCGTATAACAATGAGCAGTTCTTC
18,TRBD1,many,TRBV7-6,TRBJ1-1,CASSPRGGQGATGTEAFF,TGTGCCAGCAGCCCGCGCGGGGGACAGGGGGCGACGGGGACTGAAGCTTTCTTT
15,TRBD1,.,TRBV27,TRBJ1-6,CASSRSGTVNSPLHF,TGTGCCAGCAGCCGCTCCGGGACAGTTAATTCACCCCTCCACTTT
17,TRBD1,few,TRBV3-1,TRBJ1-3,CASSPDLPDRVGNTIYF,TGTGCCAGCAGCCCTGACCTACCGGACAGGGTTGGAAACACCATATATTTT
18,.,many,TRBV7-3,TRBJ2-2,CASSLRAGMGPNTGELFF,TGTGCCAGCAGCTTAAGGGCAGGGATGGGCCCGAACACCGGGGAGCTGTTTTTT
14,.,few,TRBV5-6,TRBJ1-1,CASSLISRTAEAFF,TGTGCCAGCAGCTTGATAAGCCGAACGGCTGAAGCTTTCTTT
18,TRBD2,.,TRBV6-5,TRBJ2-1,CASSYSSPQREGLNEQFF,TGTGCCAGCAGTTACTCGTCTCCCCAGAGGGAGGGCCTGAATGAGCAGTTCTTC
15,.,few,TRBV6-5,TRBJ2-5,CASSLLVGRGETQYF,TGTGCCAGCAGTTTGCTTGTGGGTCGAGGAGAGACCCAGTACTTC
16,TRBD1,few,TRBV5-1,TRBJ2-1,CASSSRQGTSYNEQFF,TGCGCCAGCAGCTCAAGACAGGGTACCTCCTACAATGAGCAGTTCTTC
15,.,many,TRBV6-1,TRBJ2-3,CASSLVTRITDTQYF,TGTGCCAGCAGCCTCGTTACGCGCATAACAGATACGCAGTATTTT
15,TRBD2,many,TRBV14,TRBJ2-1,CASSQPGGGAVEQFF,TGTGCCAGCAGCCAGCCTGGCGGGGGGGCAGTTGAGCAGTTCTTC
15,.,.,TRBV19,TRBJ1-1,CASSPGGWVNTEAFF,TGTGCCAGTAGCCCAGGTGGCTGGGTGAACACTGAAGCTTTCTTT
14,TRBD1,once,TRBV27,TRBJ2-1,CASTQDRGGKEQFF,TGTGCCAGCACTCAAGACAGGGGGGGCAAAGAGCAGTTCTTC
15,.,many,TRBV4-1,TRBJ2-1,CASSQVGLYYNEQFF,TGCGCCAGCAGCCAAGTGGGTCTCTACTACAATGAGCAGTTCTTC